A selection of T cell receptor beta chains follows, all from one sample in a study of cytomegalovirus exposure and HLA in healthy donors. Assay: immunoSEQ multiplex PCR; the TCRdb copy retains only in-frame clones and omits some. The sample carries approximately 220,000 clones, 85% to 90% recorded once. Sequenced input: PBMCs. All receptors come from a man aged 18-30 years in good health and CMV-seronegative. Both conserved end residues are part of each CDR3. The D gene is left open where the match is weak. Size tells how often a clone was seen (once, few, many) or the class of an expanded clone, and some rows leave it out.

J gene | V gene | clone size | D gene | CDR3 DNA | CDR3 protein
TRBJ2-3 | TRBV4-2 | NA | NA | TGTGCCAGCAGCCAAGTAGCAGATACGCAGTATTTT | CASSQVADTQYF
TRBJ2-7 | TRBV2 | NA | TRBD1 | TGTGCCAGCAGTCCACGGACAGGGACCTACGAGCAGTACTTC | CASSPRTGTYEQYF
TRBJ1-1 | TRBV10-3 | NA | TRBD1 | TGTGCCATCAGTGCTCCGGACAGGGGAAATGAAGCTTTCTTT | CAISAPDRGNEAFF
TRBJ2-1 | TRBV14 | NA | NA | TGTGCCAGCAGACTTACCGGGACTGATTACAATGAGCAGTTCTTC | CASRLTGTDYNEQFF
TRBJ2-1 | TRBV27 | NA | TRBD2 | TGTGCCAGCAACAGGCTTCTAGCGGGAGAGGTTGAGCAGTTCTTC | CASNRLLAGEVEQFF
TRBJ2-5 | TRBV9 | NA | TRBD1 | TGTGCCAGCAGTTACAGGACAGGGGAAGAGACCCAGTACTTC | CASSYRTGEETQYF
TRBJ1-6 | TRBV15 | NA | NA | TGTGCCACCAGCAGAGATCAAGGGGCGAGTTTACCCCTCCACTTT | CATSRDQGASLPLHF
TRBJ1-5 | TRBV6-5 | NA | TRBD1 | TGTGCCAGCAGTTACTCGAGGGGGCCGCCCCAGCATTTT | CASSYSRGPPQHF
TRBJ2-1 | TRBV5-1 | NA | NA | TGCGCCAGCAGCGCCAGAATCGGGTCCTACAATGAGCAGTTCTTC | CASSARIGSYNEQFF
TRBJ2-1 | TRBV9 | NA | NA | TGTGCCAGCAGCGTAGGGTTTGGTCTAGCTTTCGTCAATGAGCAGTTCTTC | CASSVGFGLAFVNEQFF
TRBJ1-2 | TRBV6-5 | few | NA | TGTGCCAGCAGCCCCTCTAGTTACTATGGCTACACCTTC | CASSPSSYYGYTF
TRBJ2-7 | TRBV6-5 | NA | NA | TGTGCCAGCAGTTACTCTGGGGCGAGCTCCTACGAGCAGTACTTC | CASSYSGASSYEQYF
TRBJ1-5 | TRBV15 | NA | TRBD1 | TGTGCCGCCGGGGACAGCCGTCCCAATCAGCCCCAGCATTTT | CAAGDSRPNQPQHF
TRBJ1-1 | TRBV7-6 | NA | NA | TGTGCCAGCAGCTTAAGGCAGGACACTGAAGCTTTCTTT | CASSLRQDTEAFF
TRBJ2-7 | TRBV11-3 | NA | TRBD1 | TGTGCCAGCAGCTTAGAGACAGGGTTCTCCTACGAGCAGTACTTC | CASSLETGFSYEQYF
TRBJ2-5 | TRBV5-4 | once | NA | TGTGCCAGCAGCTCAACGAGGGAGACCCAGTACTTC | CASSSTRETQYF
TRBJ1-4 | TRBV5-1 | NA | TRBD1 | TGCGCCAGCAGGGAGGACACGGGACAGGTTAATGAAAAACTGTTTTTT | CASREDTGQVNEKLFF
TRBJ1-2 | TRBV28 | NA | NA | TGTGCCAGCAGTCCAGGGGCGCCGCCGACTAACTATGGCTACACCTTC | CASSPGAPPTNYGYTF
TRBJ2-1 | TRBV4-2 | NA | NA | TGTGCCAGCAGCCAAAACAGGGCTGAGCAGTTCTTC | CASSQNRAEQFF
TRBJ1-5 | TRBV10-3 | NA | NA | TGTGCCATCAGTGGCCCTGGGGCTCAGCCCCAGCATTTT | CAISGPGAQPQHF
TRBJ1-1 | TRBV18 | NA | NA | TGTGCCAGCTCACCCAGGGACATGAACACTGAAGCTTTCTTT | CASSPRDMNTEAFF
TRBJ2-1 | TRBV6-5 | NA | TRBD1 | TGTGCCAGCAGCGACAGGGTTCACTCCTACAATGAGCAGTTCTTC | CASSDRVHSYNEQFF
TRBJ2-1 | TRBV6-5 | NA | TRBD2 | TGTGCCAGCAGATCTACTAGCGGGGGCTACAATGAGCAGTTCTTC | CASRSTSGGYNEQFF
TRBJ1-2 | TRBV6-5 | NA | NA | TGTGCCAGCAGATCACAGGGAACCGCCTATGGCTACACCTTC | CASRSQGTAYGYTF
TRBJ2-7 | TRBV6-1 | NA | NA | TGTGCCAGCGGGAGGTCCTACGAGCAGTACTTC | CASGRSYEQYF